This T cell receptor beta chain appears in the sequencing data of a study of Graves' ophthalmopathy and Graves' hyperthyroidism. Study information: Before any treatment was given, at initial diagnosis, peripheral blood was collected.

The study's findings and limits: Stable hyperthyroidism and ophthalmopathy were told apart by a 13-signature model, which achieved approximately 87% sensitivity and roughly 80% specificity.

TCR beta CDR3 amplification used RNA transcripts. Second-round multiplex PCR came after first-round RT-PCR with HTBI primers. TCRdb re-analysed the multiplex PCR reads in MiXCR, keeping a single row per CDR3 protein. The sample gives about 210,000 distinct CDR3 sequences, under 30% of which show up once; about 9.3% is in the top ten. This clonotype was detected many times. Its specificity is unknown. The CDR3 consists of 15 residues. V was pared by 7 bases and J by 0 bases, with 15 bases between. From germline, CDR1 is MNHEY and CDR2 SVGAGI. The TCR originated in a man aged 50-59 years with Graves' ophthalmopathy. The sequencing input was peripheral blood. The chain has TRBV6-5 and TRBJ2-5; D tentatively fits TRBD1 or TRBD2 (5 bases each). CDR3 in amino acids: CASKPLGVDQETQYF. DNA for the CDR3: TGTGCCAGCAAACCTTTGGGGGTCGACCAAGAGACCCAGTACTTC.